This T cell receptor beta chain was recorded in a study of technical replicates of blood from a few donors. CDR1 is MNHEY and CDR2 is SVGAGI in the germline V gene. This CDR3 contains 15 residues. Trimming took off 0 bases at V and 8 bases at J, with 16 bases between the two ends. This table comes from immunoSEQ multiplex PCR, and its TCRdb copy is limited to in-frame clones, with some not included. The top ten clones hold roughly 0.24% of a sample with approximately 79,000 clones, over 90% of them seen once. The receptor was derived from a human donor in good health. The sequenced material came from T cells isolated from PBMCs. The J gene is TRBJ1-2, the V gene TRBV6-5, with D unresolved. The CDR3 protein is CASSYSSRSFVGYTF. The DNA for the CDR3 is TGTGCCAGCAGTTACTCGTCCCGGAGCTTTGTGGGCTACACCTTC.